This is a list of T cell receptor beta chains from one sample in a study of T cell responses to AZD1222 COVID-19 vaccine. Produced via immunoSEQ multiplex PCR; TCRdb's table is partial and in-frame only. The table includes 100,000 to 120,000 clones, about 90% detected once. The specimen comprised peripheral blood, sampled on day 0 of AZD1222 vaccination. The receptors here all came from an adult in good health. The conserved cysteine and the conserved F or W are not part of the CDR3 here. A D gene is named only where the DNA matches it firmly. Rows give clone size only sometimes, using once, few, many, or a class for an expanded clone.

D: .; J: TRBJ2-7; V: TRBV4-2; size: .; length: 13; CDR3: ASSQGASESYEQY
D: TRBD1; J: TRBJ2-3; V: TRBV5-1; size: few; length: 12; CDR3: ASSLEGAADTQY
D: .; J: TRBJ1-1; V: TRBV19; size: .; length: 12; CDR3: ASSIWGRLTEAF
D: .; J: TRBJ1-5; V: TRBV6-5; size: few; length: 13; CDR3: ASSSSGYSNQPQH
D: .; J: TRBJ1-1; V: TRBV3-1/TRBV3-2; size: .; length: 14; CDR3: ASSHPADATSTEAF
D: .; J: TRBJ1-5; V: TRBV28; size: .; length: 12; CDR3: ASSSGGGNQPQH
D: .; J: TRBJ1-2; V: TRBV28; size: .; length: 12; CDR3: ASRLVGGGYGYT
D: .; J: TRBJ1-1; V: TRBV6-2/TRBV6-3; size: once; length: 13; CDR3: ASSGHRRVNTEAF
D: .; J: TRBJ1-5; V: TRBV3-1/TRBV3-2; size: .; length: 13; CDR3: ASSQDYSGNQPQH
D: .; J: TRBJ1-3; V: TRBV28; size: .; length: 11; CDR3: ASSLVGRGTIY
D: .; J: TRBJ1-5; V: TRBV3-1/TRBV3-2; size: .; length: 11; CDR3: ASSQDLTQPQH
D: TRBD1; J: TRBJ1-6; V: TRBV5-4; size: .; length: 13; CDR3: ASSVDRGSNSPLH
D: TRBD1; J: TRBJ1-2; V: TRBV5-1; size: .; length: 15; CDR3: ASSLGGTGTVGYGYT
D: .; J: TRBJ2-1; V: TRBV5-5; size: .; length: 14; CDR3: ASSKARPEPKDEQF
D: TRBD2; J: TRBJ2-3; V: TRBV9; size: .; length: 15; CDR3: ASSPQGLAGGWDTQY
D: .; J: TRBJ2-7; V: TRBV6-6; size: .; length: 14; CDR3: ASSYSLRDNTYEQY
D: .; J: TRBJ2-1; V: TRBV6-2/TRBV6-3; size: few; length: 15; CDR3: ASSYPIVGKAYNEQF
D: TRBD1; J: TRBJ1-3; V: TRBV6-5; size: .; length: 12; CDR3: ASGDRGRGNTIY
D: .; J: TRBJ1-5; V: TRBV19; size: .; length: 12; CDR3: ASSIDRGDQPQH
D: .; J: TRBJ2-3; V: TRBV19; size: .; length: 11; CDR3: ASRQGGTDTQY
D: TRBD2; J: TRBJ2-2; V: TRBV3-1/TRBV3-2; size: .; length: 14; CDR3: ASSQAPAGGRGELF
D: TRBD1; J: TRBJ2-7; V: TRBV18; size: .; length: 11; CDR3: ASSVTTGGEQY
D: TRBD1; J: TRBJ2-7; V: TRBV18; size: .; length: 14; CDR3: ASSPQTGEASYEQY
D: TRBD2; J: TRBJ2-4; V: TRBV19; size: few; length: 15; CDR3: ASSSSGLAGAKNIQY
D: .; J: TRBJ1-1; V: TRBV21-1; size: .; length: 11; CDR3: ASSKLPGSRAF
D: .; J: TRBJ1-1; V: TRBV7-3; size: .; length: 12; CDR3: ASSLSGQNTEAF
D: .; J: TRBJ2-1; V: TRBV5-1; size: .; length: 12; CDR3: ASSLAGTMNEQF
D: TRBD2; J: TRBJ2-4; V: TRBV10-1; size: .; length: 20; CDR3: ATINLPWGTSGLPLAKNIQY
D: .; J: TRBJ1-1; V: TRBV6-1; size: once; length: 13; CDR3: ASSDKGQPNTEAF
D: .; J: TRBJ1-2; V: TRBV3-1/TRBV3-2; size: few; length: 14; CDR3: ASSQERTSSNYGYT
D: .; J: TRBJ2-3; V: TRBV11-3; size: .; length: 15; CDR3: ASSLDRGRSGTDTQY
D: .; J: TRBJ2-7; V: TRBV24-1; size: .; length: 14; CDR3: ATGTGAPSSLGEQY
D: .; J: TRBJ1-5; V: TRBV5-3; size: .; length: 14; CDR3: ARSFLRSYSNQPQH
D: .; J: TRBJ1-5; V: TRBV21-1; size: .; length: 13; CDR3: ASSPLDAGNQPQH
D: TRBD2; J: TRBJ2-1; V: TRBV4-1; size: .; length: 14; CDR3: ASSQALAGAFGEQF